What follows describes a single TCR beta chain. It has no known antigen specificity. It has no much larger one-base neighbor in the sample; base qualities were not kept. This specimen comes from a study of T cell responses to AZD1222 COVID-19 vaccine (TCRdb year 2021). Background on the whole study: AZD1222 recipients whose second dose came at about 4 weeks and those whose second dose came at about 12 weeks were combined into one group, since spike-specific TCR depth and breadth did not differ between the two schedules. Trial participants were enrolled by age into subgroups of 18-55, 56-69 and 70-plus years, and around 150, 28 and 57 TCR-sequenced participants, respectively, were included in these subgroups. A total of over 230 trial participants underwent TCR sequencing, of whom some 210 received two doses of AZD1222 and some 26 received two doses of the MenACWY control vaccine. Here is what the overall study found, with its caveats: The whole spike protein was spanned by vaccine-associated CD4 TCRs, and dominant responses were seen in regions 160-218 and 743-854. Most participants were white British and females outnumbered males, and the authors suggested that clonal diversity may have been underestimated. Reportedly, close to half of the unique spike-specific TCRs recognized epitopes lying outside the regions that are mutated in the B.1.351 and B.1.1.7 variants. Because no day 14 peak-response samples were available, repertoires were characterized only after the peak T cell response. The 56-69-year group was small, and its depth increase did not reach significance, likely because of low power. Conclusions about previously exposed vaccinees were limited because only six AZD1222 recipients were SARS-CoV-2 seropositive at baseline. Spike-specific TCR breadth and depth rose significantly after two AZD1222 doses compared with day 0 and with MenACWY recipients.

The time point label here, explained by the study, means: baseline before first vaccination. Vaccinee samples came from UK trials COV001 and COV002, including a single-blind randomized controlled phase 2/3 trial of AZD1222 (ChAdOx1 nCoV-19) in healthy adults. For TCRbeta chain sequencing, PBMC samples were collected from trial participants at day 0 and at day 28 after the second dose. V is cut by 0 bases and J by 1 base, and the space between the germline ends is 7 bases. The CDR3 spans 14 residues, from the cysteine through the phenylalanine. Only CDR3 DNA remains: 42 bases, in frame from the first base. CDR1 and CDR2 were assigned from the germline V gene as SGHRS and YFSETQ. The CDR3 regions of human TCRbeta chains were analyzed by immunosequencing. Processing in the source paper ran as follows. Repertoire TCRs were matched against a reference library of SARS-CoV-2-specific TCRs generated with the MIRA antigen-specificity platform. Breadth was defined as the fraction of unique TCRs that were SARS-CoV-2-associated, and depth was defined as the fraction of total T cells that were SARS-CoV-2-associated. Using the MIRA data, every spike-specific TCR was mapped to the spike region that the TCR reacted to and assigned to either a CD4 or a CD8 class. Log10-transformed breadth and depth values were compared by one-way ANOVA with Sidak's multiple comparisons tests. What TCRdb holds here is the immuneACCESS table cut down to in-frame rearrangements. Part of the clones is not present; checked against another copy, under half of the missing clones reflect an unresolved V gene, and the others are unexplained. Clone size and the V and J calls come from that table; the DNA yielded D and trimming. The sample data list around 200,000 clones, and more than 75% of these were observed just once. The top ten constitute roughly 0.99% of the sample.

Here the chain combines TRBV5-1 and TRBJ1-1, with the identity of the D gene unclear. The input for sequencing was peripheral blood, taken on day 0 of AZD1222 vaccination. This TCR was sampled from an adult in good health. The CDR3 loop reads CASSLGLGNTEAFF. The sequenced DNA is TGCGCCAGCAGCTTGGGTCTGGGGAACACTGAAGCTTTCTTT.